The next 27 T cell receptor beta chains were all read from a single sample in a study of T-cell reconstitution after alpha-beta-depleted transplantation in children. Researchers prepared the TCRbeta library using unique molecular identifiers, the study reports. TCRdb processed the PCR reads anew with MiXCR; each CDR3 protein has one entry. This table holds 490,000 or so distinct CDR3 sequences, more than 9% found once. Sequencing used PBMCs, obtained before TCRalphabeta/CD19-depleted stem cell transplant. The source is a child aged 2 to 15 with inherited bone marrow failure, due to receive a stem cell transplant.

Many counts were recorded for this clonotype. The chain recombines TRBV27 with TRBJ2-7; 7 nucleotides align to TRBD2. Unmatched junction bases numbered 7, after V lost 2 bases and J lost 3 bases. The V gene's germline CDR1 is MNHEY and CDR2 SMNVEV (reference sequence). The CDR3 runs to 15 residues. CDR3 nucleotide sequence: TGTGCCAGCAGTTTACGCGGGGGACGGGTCTACGAGCAGTACTTC. As protein: CASSLRGGRVYEQYF.

This chain joins TRBV19 and TRBJ2-2; 11 bases are a match to TRBD2. CDR1 and CDR2 (germline): LNHDA, SQIVND (reference sequence). The junction had 9 bases not matched to a gene; V was cut back by 5 bases and J by 7 bases. CDR3 length equals 16 residues. The CDR3 nucleotides read TGTGCCAGTAGTCCCTTAGCGGGAGGGCCTCACGGGGAGCTGTTTTTT. Its translation: CASSPLAGGPHGELFF.

This clonotype was recorded many times. The chain combines TRBV7-2 with TRBJ2-5, with 8 bases lining up with TRBD2. The CDR3 is 15 residues long. CDR1 and CDR2 from the germline V gene are SGHTA and FQGNSA. The V segment lost 4 bases and the J segment 2 bases; nucleotides outside the gene matches: 6. CDR3 in amino acids: CASSSWTSPQETQYF. Here the CDR3 DNA reads TGTGCCAGCAGCTCCTGGACTAGCCCACAAGAGACCCAGTACTTC.

In this sample, this clonotype turned up many times. The chain recombines TRBV5-1 with TRBJ1-4; TRBD1 aligns across 10 bases. The ends lost 2 bases at V and 7 bases at J; junction bases unmatched: 2. The CDR3 has 14 amino acids. Germline CDR1 SGHRS, CDR2 YFSETQ. This CDR3 is CASSFRTGGEKLFF. CDR3 nucleotides: TGCGCCAGCAGCTTTCGGACAGGGGGTGAAAAACTGTTTTTT.

This clonotype occurred once. The CDR3: CASSMDRANEQFF. CDR3 nucleotide sequence: TGTGCCAGTAGTATGGACAGGGCCAATGAGCAGTTCTTC. The rearrangement joins TRBV19 to TRBJ2-1; 8 bases fit TRBD1. Germline assignment: CDR1 LNHDA and CDR2 SQIVND (reference sequence). The V segment lost 3 bases and the J segment 6 bases; nucleotides outside the gene matches: 1. This CDR3 comprises 13 residues.

With regard to this clonotype: This may come from a read error, since a much larger clone is one base off. The CDR3: CTSESAVHGGNEQFF. The CDR3 coding sequence is TGTACCAGTGAAAGCGCAGTACACGGGGGGAATGAGCAGTTCTTC. The chain recombines TRBV7-2 with TRBJ2-1; 7 bases fit TRBD2. After removal of 9 bases from V and 7 bases from J, the junction contained 15 bases not matched to a gene. The CDR3 is made up of 15 amino acids. In germline, CDR1 is SGHTA, CDR2 FQGNSA. Filled out from reference TRBV7-2 and TRBJ2-1, the complete variable domain reads GAGVSQSPSNKVTEKGKDVELRCDPISGHTALYWYRQSLGQGLEFLIYFQGNSAPDKSGLPSDRFSAERTGGSVSTLTIQRTQQEDSAVYLCTSESAVHGGNEQFFGPGTRLTVL.

This clonotype was observed at least ten times. The chain combines TRBV5-1 with TRBJ2-1; D unclear. V dropped 2 bases and J dropped 5 bases, with 2 bases sitting between them. The CDR3 runs 11 residues. The V gene's germline CDR1 is SGHRS and CDR2 YFSETQ. This CDR3 is CASSFHNEQFF. CDR3 DNA sequence: TGCGCCAGCAGCTTCCACAATGAGCAGTTCTTC. The full variable domain, its missing parts supplied by reference TRBV5-1 and TRBJ2-1, is KAGVTQTPRYLIKTRGQQVTLSCSPISGHRSVSWYQQTPGQGLQFLFEYFSETQRNKGNFPGRFSGRQFSNSRSEMNVSTLELGDSALYLCASSFHNEQFFGPGTRLTVL.

This clonotype occurred a few times. V and J are TRBV6-1 and TRBJ1-5, with no clear D. V lost 5 bases and J 3 bases, leaving 14 bases between the germline ends. The CDR3 is made up of 15 amino acids. Germline-derived CDR1 and CDR2 are MNHNS and SASEGT. CDR3: CASSPDRGNNQPQHF. In nucleotides, the CDR3 is TGTGCCAGCAGTCCGGACCGCGGAAACAATCAGCCCCAGCATTTT.

To note about this clonotype: One junction end disagrees with the germline gene, perhaps due to a read error. V gene TRBV5-5 combines with J gene TRBJ1-1; D not resolved. Germline CDR1 SGHKS, CDR2 YYEKEE (reference sequence). The CDR3 loop spans 13 amino acids. The CDR3 protein is CASGLQMNTEAFF. The CDR3 DNA is TGTGCCAGCGGCTTACAGATGAACACTGAAGCTTTCTTT.

The V and J genes are TRBV11-2 and TRBJ2-5; D is perhaps TRBD1 (6 bases). V was shortened by 3 bases and J by 1 base, with 12 bases between the two germline ends. The CDR3 is 15 amino acids. Per the germline V gene, CDR1 is SGHAT and CDR2 is FQNNGV. The CDR3 reads CASSFRTDFQETQYF. In DNA form, the CDR3 reads TGTGCCAGCAGCTTTCGGACAGATTTCCAAGAGACCCAGTACTTC.

This clonotype was detected many times. The chain is built from TRBV27 and TRBJ2-5; 7 bases align to TRBD2. Germline V gives CDR1 MNHEY, CDR2 SMNVEV (reference sequence). CDR3 size: 16 residues. The V segment lost 0 bases and the J segment 4 bases; nucleotides outside the gene matches: 8. The CDR3 protein is CASSLSATSVVETQYF. CDR3 sequence (DNA): TGTGCCAGCAGTTTATCGGCAACTAGCGTTGTAGAGACCCAGTACTTC.

Ten or more counts support this clonotype. V and J are TRBV11-2 and TRBJ2-3, with 7 bases that match TRBD2. This CDR3 contains 18 residues. With 0 bases clipped from V and 2 bases from J, the junction kept 11 bases outside the gene matches. Per the germline V gene, CDR1 is SGHAT and CDR2 is FQNNGV. The CDR3 protein is CASSLDMGSGTYTDTQYF. Here the CDR3 DNA reads TGTGCCAGCAGCTTAGATATGGGCAGCGGGACTTACACAGATACGCAGTATTTT.

The chain uses TRBV7-9 and TRBJ2-2, with a weak D call TRBD1 (6 bases). The CDR3 length is 17 residues. V dropped 5 bases and J dropped 2 bases, with 18 bases sitting between them. Germline CDR1 reads SEHNR; CDR2 reads FQNEAQ (reference sequence). Here the CDR3 reads CASSRGQFRLNTGELFF. The DNA for the CDR3 is TGTGCCAGCAGCCGCGGACAGTTCCGCCTTAACACCGGGGAGCTGTTTTTT.

This clonotype was found many times. The chain carries TRBV7-9 and TRBJ1-4, with TRBD1 matching 7 bases. V was clipped by 5 bases and J by 7 bases; unmatched bases: 10. The V gene's germline CDR1 is SEHNR and CDR2 FQNEAQ (reference sequence). This CDR3 is 15 amino acids long. This CDR3 is CASSKNRGFGEKLFF. CDR3 DNA: TGTGCCAGCAGCAAAAACAGGGGATTCGGTGAAAAACTGTTTTTT.

This clonotype was counted many times. This rearrangement joins TRBV5-1 to TRBJ2-3; 14 nucleotides agree with TRBD2. Trimming took 2 bases from V and 2 from J; bases not matched to a gene: 4. Germline V gene sequence: CDR1 SGHRS, CDR2 YFSETQ. CDR3 length equals 17 residues. The CDR3 region is CASSFSGLAGDTDTQYF. Written as DNA, the CDR3 is TGCGCCAGCAGCTTTTCGGGACTAGCGGGAGACACAGATACGCAGTATTTT.

This clonotype has ten or more counts. The chain uses TRBV11-2 and TRBJ1-2, with no clear D. Germline V gene data show CDR1 as SGHAT and CDR2 as FQNNGV. The CDR3 length is 15 residues. The ends were cut back, 2 bases at V and 4 bases at J, with 14 bases in the middle. The CDR3 sequence is CASSLSFVGIYGYTF. The CDR3 nucleotides are TGTGCCAGCAGCTTAAGTTTCGTCGGCATCTATGGCTACACCTTC. Complete variable domain (other parts from reference TRBV11-2 and TRBJ1-2): EAGVAQSPRYKIIEKRQSVAFWCNPISGHATLYWYQQILGQGPKLLIQFQNNGVVDDSQLPKDRFSAERLKGVDSTLKIQPAKLEDSAVYLCASSLSFVGIYGYTFGSGTRLTVV.

The chain joins TRBV10-3 to TRBJ2-3; D gene unclear. Trimming pared 3 bases from V and 1 base from J, leaving 5 bases between. Germline CDR1 reads ENHRY; CDR2 reads SYGVKD. The CDR3 has 13 residues. The CDR3 DNA follows: TGTGCCATCAGTGAAGAGGGCACAGATACGCAGTATTTT. Amino acids: CAISEEGTDTQYF.

This clonotype was found many times. This chain uses TRBV5-1 with TRBJ2-2; D remains unclear. This CDR3 has 14 residues. CDR1 and CDR2 (germline): SGHRS, YFSETQ. Between the trimmed V and J ends, which lost 2 bases and 7 bases, there was a span of 12 bases. CDR3 loop: CASSFESFGGELFF. The CDR3 DNA sequence: TGCGCCAGCAGCTTTGAGTCGTTTGGCGGGGAGCTGTTTTTT.

This clonotype came up many times. This chain links TRBV12-3 or TRBV12-4 with TRBJ1-2; perhaps TRBD1 as D (5 bases). This CDR3 spans 14 amino acids. Trimming stripped 6 bases from V and 4 bases from J, with 15 bases between. The CDR3 sequence is CASRGGDWVYGYTF. The CDR3 nucleotides are TGTGCCAGCAGGGGGGGGGATTGGGTCTATGGCTACACCTTC.

This clonotype was observed many times. This CDR3 is CASSQPYYSGRAEGYEQYF. Written as DNA, the CDR3 is TGTGCCAGCAGCCAGCCCTACTATAGCGGGAGGGCCGAGGGCTACGAGCAGTACTTC. The J gene is TRBJ2-7, the V gene TRBV3-1, with 11 bases aligning to TRBD2. Germline V lookup: CDR1 LGHDT, CDR2 YNNKEL (reference sequence). The junction had 16 bases not matched to a gene; V was cut back by 3 bases and J by 3 bases. CDR3 length equals 19 residues.

This clonotype appeared many times. The rearrangement joins TRBV6-1 to TRBJ1-5, with 7 bases identical to TRBD1. Germline CDR1 is MNHNS and CDR2 is SASEGT. Trimming took 5 bases from V and 6 from J; bases not matched to a gene: 10. The CDR3 spans 15 residues. The CDR3 bases are TGTGCCAGCAGTCCTGGACAGGCGATTGGTCAGCCCCAGCATTTT. This sequence encodes CASSPGQAIGQPQHF.

At least ten counts were recorded for this clonotype. The gene calls are TRBV11-3 and TRBJ2-5; TRBD2 matches at 12 bases. J was trimmed by 7 bases and V by 7 bases; bases with no gene match: 7. The V gene's germline CDR1 is SGHNT and CDR2 YENEEA. This CDR3 has 14 amino acids. As DNA, the CDR3 is TGTGCCAGCAACCACCTAGCGGGAGGGCCGACCCAGTACTTC. This gives the protein CASNHLAGGPTQYF. The whole variable domain, filled in from reference TRBV11-3 and TRBJ2-5, reads EAGVVQSPRYKIIEKKQPVAFWCNPISGHNTLYWYLQNLGQGPELLIRYENEEAVDDSQLPKDRFSAERLKGVDSTLKIQPAELGDSAVYLCASNHLAGGPTQYFGPGTRLLVL.

Concerning this clonotype itself: Possible read error: a much larger clone is one base away. V usage is TRBV5-1 and J usage is TRBJ2-1; 7 bases match TRBD2. Germline values: CDR1 SGHRS, CDR2 YFSETQ. CDR3 length: 15 residues. The CDR3 DNA follows: TGCGCCAGCAGCTTTGGGCTAGCGGCAAACAATGAGCTGTTCTTC. It codes for CASSFGLAANNELFF.

This clonotype was seen at least ten times. The V call is TRBV7-8, the J call TRBJ1-1; possible D gene TRBD1, 6 bases. V lost 1 base, J lost 4 bases, and 13 bases lay in between. The V gene's germline CDR1 is SGHVS and CDR2 FQNEAQ. The CDR3 runs to 15 residues. The CDR3 DNA sequence: TGTGCCAGCAGCTTAGTGGGGGGGGCCGCCACTGAAGCTTTCTTT. It specifies CASSLVGGAATEAFF.

The table lists this clonotype with many counts. V and J are TRBV6-2 or TRBV6-3 and TRBJ2-7; D call uncertain. V gave up 2 bases and J gave up 5 bases, with 4 bases separating them. Germline CDR1 and CDR2: MNHEY and SVGEGT. The CDR3 spans 11 residues. The CDR3 DNA is TGTGCCAGCAGTTACACGCACGAGCAGTACTTC. This codes for CASSYTHEQYF.

The chain recombines TRBV4-2 with TRBJ2-1; 8 bases are a match to TRBD2. Trimming cost V 4 bases and J 6 bases; bases outside gene matches: 5. CDR1 and CDR2 from the germline V gene are LGHNA and YNFKEQ. The CDR3 sequence is 14 residues long. The DNA for the CDR3 is TGTGCCAGCAGCCTAGGACGGGGGGGCAATGAGCAGTTCTTC. Its protein product is CASSLGRGGNEQFF.

A note on this clonotype: This may arise from a read error, as a much more abundant clone is one base away. The rearrangement joins TRBV7-6 to TRBJ2-1; the D is unclear. The CDR3 totals 12 residues. Deletions cut 3 bases from V and 6 bases from J, with 6 bases between. CDR1 SGHVS and CDR2 FNYEAQ come from the germline V gene. CDR3: CASSFWVNEQFF. As DNA, the CDR3 is TGTGCCAGCAGCTTTTGGGTCAATGAGCAGTTCTTC.